The TCR beta chain described here comes from a study of blood T cell repertoires in COVID-19. Trimming pared 0 bases from V and 1 base from J, leaving 10 bases between. Germline V gene lookup returns CDR1 SGHTA and CDR2 FQGNSA. The CDR3 runs to 16 residues. Using immunoSEQ multiplex PCR, the repertoire was profiled, and TCRdb retains in-frame clones only, with some absent. The top ten hold roughly 7.3% of the sample, which has about 160,000 clones, roughly 84% seen once. The V and J genes are TRBV7-2 and TRBJ2-1; no clear D gene. Sample: PBMCs or T cells enriched from blood (not recorded which). The TCR originated in a woman between 50 and 59 years old who had recovered from COVID-19. This CDR3 reads CASSLAVSISYNEQFF. For the CDR3, the DNA is TGTGCCAGCAGCTTAGCCGTGTCTATTTCCTACAATGAGCAGTTCTTC. The complete variable domain, with remaining parts taken from reference TRBV7-2 and TRBJ2-1, reads GAGVSQSPSNKVTEKGKDVELRCDPISGHTALYWYRQSLGQGLEFLIYFQGNSAPDKSGLPSDRFSAERTGGSVSTLTIQRTQQEDSAVYLCASSLAVSISYNEQFFGPGTRLTVL.